This T cell receptor beta chain was identified during a study of response to subunit inactivated influenza vaccine. Points from the study as a whole: Seasonal influenza vaccination, on each occasion, was suggested by the authors to recruit few new T cells.

TCRdb re-called the RT-PCR reads through MiXCR, storing one row per CDR3 protein. The sample has 500,000 to 550,000 distinct CDR3 sequences, under 9% seen once; the top ten hold over 10%. The V gene lost 4 bases and the J gene lost 4 bases, with 14 bases spanning the gap. The CDR3 is made up of 15 amino acids. Germline V gene sequence: CDR1 ENHRY, CDR2 SYGVKD. This clonotype was found a few times. The antigen remains unidentified. The V call is TRBV10-3, the J call TRBJ2-1; tentatively, D is TRBD1 (5 bases). The sequence was obtained from a man aged 45 to 75 who received an inactivated influenza vaccine. This specimen consisted of PBMCs from blood, obtained around 2 years after vaccination. CDR3 sequence: CAISGSLGEYNEQFF. The CDR3 region has the DNA TGTGCCATCAGTGGGTCCTTAGGGGAATACAATGAGCAGTTCTTC.